This T cell receptor (beta chain) derives from a study of neurological immune-mediated disorders. This clonotype was recorded at least ten times. TCRdb re-derived calls from the 5' RACE reads in MiXCR, one entry per CDR3 protein. The table has around 37,000 distinct CDR3 sequences, roughly 13% seen once. Input material: PBMCs. The source is a woman in her fifties or sixties with HTLV-1-associated myelopathy (HAM/TSP).

CDR3 amino acids: CASSFGPPGQGATEAFF. Here the CDR3 DNA reads TGTGCCAGCAGCTTTGGCCCGCCGGGACAGGGAGCCACTGAAGCTTTCTTT. The gene calls are TRBV7-2 and TRBJ1-1; 9 nucleotides agree with TRBD1. After removal of 3 bases from V and 4 bases from J, the junction contained 12 bases not matched to a gene. Germline-derived CDR1 and CDR2 are SGHTA and FQGNSA. The CDR3 has 17 residues.